These 14 T cell receptor beta chains originate from one sample sequenced in a study of shared clonotypes between healthy human individuals. Using immunoSEQ multiplex PCR, the repertoire was profiled, and TCRdb retains in-frame clones only, with some absent. The table shows approximately 500,000 clones, with approximately 85% occurring only once. Sequencing input: PBMCs. The receptor source for this set is a woman aged 35 to 49 in good health. Some clones in this sample may be carry-over from other donors' samples.

V is TRBV28 and J is TRBJ2-4; the D gene is possibly TRBD2 (5 bases). Germline assignment: CDR1 MDHEN and CDR2 SYDVKM. V dropped 8 bases and J dropped 10 bases, with 21 bases sitting between them. There are 14 residues in the CDR3. For the CDR3, the DNA is TGTGCCAGCCTCGGAACCGGGGATACAACTATTCAGTACTTC. Translated, it gives CASLGTGDTTIQYF.

The sample holds a few counts of this clone. V is TRBV7-3 and J is TRBJ2-2; a weak D match, TRBD2 (6 bases). V lost 2 bases to trimming and J lost 7 bases, with 17 bases between them. The germline V gene encodes CDR1 SGHTA and CDR2 FQGTGA. The CDR3 contains 16 residues. This CDR3 reads CASSLAGRDSGGELFF. CDR3 sequence (DNA): TGTGCCAGCAGCTTAGCGGGTAGAGATAGCGGCGGGGAGCTGTTTTTT.

The rearrangement links TRBV5-4 to TRBJ2-7; 7 bases map to TRBD1. The J segment lost 2 bases and the V segment lost 4 bases, leaving 6 bases of the junction unmatched. The CDR3 has 14 residues. The germline gives CDR1 SGHNT, CDR2 YYREEE (reference sequence). The DNA for the CDR3 is TGTGCCAGCAGCACCGGGACAGTCGCCTACGAGCAGTACTTC. Translation gives CASSTGTVAYEQYF.

In DNA, the CDR3 is TGTGCCAGCAGCTTAGGGGGGACTAACCCTACAGAGCAGTACTTC. This gives the protein CASSLGGTNPTEQYF. The chain carries TRBV11-2 and TRBJ2-7; TRBD2 agrees at 7 bases. V was clipped by 1 base and J by 7 bases; unmatched bases: 10. CDR3 length: 15 amino acids. The V gene's germline CDR1 is SGHAT and CDR2 FQNNGV.

The CDR3 here is CASTPRAVNTEAFF. In DNA, the CDR3 is TGTGCCAGCACCCCTCGTGCGGTGAACACTGAAGCTTTCTTT. The chain carries TRBV11-1 and TRBJ1-1, with D hard to call. This CDR3 spans 14 amino acids. The germline V and J ends were trimmed by 7 bases and 0 bases, with 12 bases remaining between them. In germline, CDR1 is SGHAT, CDR2 FQDESV (reference sequence).

A few counts support this clone. The gene calls are TRBV5-1 and TRBJ2-2; possibly TRBD1 for D (6 bases). This CDR3 comprises 14 residues. The ends were cut back, 0 bases at V and 3 bases at J, with 6 bases in the middle. Germline V CDR1 and CDR2: SGHRS, YFSETQ. This CDR3 reads CASSLGQDTGELFF. The CDR3 bases are TGCGCCAGCAGCTTGGGACAGGACACCGGGGAGCTGTTTTTT. The whole variable domain, filled in from reference TRBV5-1 and TRBJ2-2, reads KAGVTQTPRYLIKTRGQQVTLSCSPISGHRSVSWYQQTPGQGLQFLFEYFSETQRNKGNFPGRFSGRQFSNSRSEMNVSTLELGDSALYLCASSLGQDTGELFFGEGSRLTVL.

The chain employs TRBV5-1 and TRBJ2-7; the D is unclear. The germline V and J ends were trimmed by 0 bases and 6 bases, with 13 bases remaining between them. Germline V CDR1 and CDR2: SGHRS, YFSETQ. This CDR3 contains 14 residues. The CDR3 spells CASSLALDRPEQYF. The CDR3 nucleotides are TGCGCCAGCAGCTTGGCCCTCGATAGGCCCGAGCAGTACTTC.

The chain carries TRBV28 and TRBJ1-2; no clear D. Germline CDR1 MDHEN, CDR2 SYDVKM. The CDR3 sequence is 13 residues long. Trimming shortened V by 6 bases and J by 4 bases, and 12 bases separated the two germline ends. CDR3 amino acids: CASSYPASYGYTF. The CDR3 DNA is TGTGCCAGCAGCTACCCCGCCAGCTATGGCTACACCTTC.

This clone was recorded once. The chain employs TRBV5-1 and TRBJ2-1, with TRBD1 matching 7 bases. V shed 4 bases, J shed 5 bases, and the junction held 6 bases outside the gene matches. CDR3 length: 14 residues. Per germline, CDR1 SGHRS and CDR2 YFSETQ. The CDR3 DNA reads TGCGCCAGCAGCCTGGGGACAGCGAACAATGAGCAGTTCTTC. Translating gives CASSLGTANNEQFF. The entire variable domain, with the rest obtained from reference TRBV5-1 and TRBJ2-1, is as follows: KAGVTQTPRYLIKTRGQQVTLSCSPISGHRSVSWYQQTPGQGLQFLFEYFSETQRNKGNFPGRFSGRQFSNSRSEMNVSTLELGDSALYLCASSLGTANNEQFFGPGTRLTVL.

The chain couples TRBV7-8 to TRBJ2-3; tentatively, D is TRBD2 (6 bases). Germline V CDR1 and CDR2: SGHVS, FQNEAQ. The CDR3 is 17 amino acids. The V gene lost 2 bases and the J gene lost 0 bases, with 15 bases spanning the gap. CDR3 protein: CASSLPRLGGSTDTQYF. The CDR3 DNA is TGTGCCAGCAGCTTACCCCGGTTGGGGGGAAGCACAGATACGCAGTATTTT.

The chain links TRBV4-3 to TRBJ2-5, with 10 bases lining up with TRBD2. The DNA matches TRBJ2-7 better at its end, which makes the J call doubtful. The CDR3 spans 14 residues. CDR1 and CDR2 from the germline V gene are LGHNA and YSLEER. This CDR3 is CASSQLAGAYEQYF. The CDR3 DNA reads TGCGCCAGCAGCCAGCTAGCGGGAGCCTACGAGCAGTACTTC.

The chain combines TRBV11-2 with TRBJ2-3; D might be TRBD2 (6 bases). This CDR3 has 15 residues. The V gene lost 1 base and the J gene lost 0 bases, with 8 bases spanning the gap. Per the germline V gene, CDR1 is SGHAT and CDR2 is FQNNGV. For the CDR3, the DNA is TGTGCCAGCAGCTTAGCCGGGGGAAGCACAGATACGCAGTATTTT. Translated: CASSLAGGSTDTQYF.

This rearrangement joins TRBV4-3 to TRBJ2-1; 7 nucleotides line up with TRBD1. The J segment lost 4 bases and the V segment lost 2 bases, leaving 8 bases of the junction unmatched. Germline CDR1 and CDR2: LGHNA and YSLEER. The CDR3 runs to 16 residues. The CDR3, as DNA: TGCGCCAGCAGCCAATTAGGGGGCGGCGGTTACAATGAGCAGTTCTTC. It is translated as CASSQLGGGGYNEQFF.

J is TRBJ2-5 and V is TRBV18; TRBD1 is a possible D gene (6 bases). The CDR3 loop spans 14 amino acids. Germline CDR1 KGHSH, CDR2 LQKENI. V gave up 3 bases and J gave up 1 base, with 9 bases separating them. The CDR3 coding sequence is TGTGCCAGCTCACCCAGGGGCGTCCAAGAGACCCAGTACTTC. Translated, it gives CASSPRGVQETQYF.